The rows below give T cell receptor beta chains drawn from one sample of a study of blood T cell repertoires in COVID-19. Using immunoSEQ multiplex PCR, the repertoire was profiled, and TCRdb retains in-frame clones only, with some absent. The repertoire holds about 31,000 clones, with more than 70% as singletons. Source material: peripheral blood. The origin of the receptors is a woman in her thirties or forties with active or convalescent COVID-19. Both conserved end residues are part of each CDR3. The D gene is left open where the match is weak. The listing skips clone size in some rows; elsewhere it reads once, few, many or a size class.

TRBJ2-7,.,TRBD2,TRBV5-1,CASSFSREAEQYF,TGCGCCAGCAGCTTTTCCCGGGAGGCCGAGCAGTACTTC
TRBJ2-3,.,.,TRBV12-3/TRBV12-4,CASSYEDTQYF,TGTGCCAGCAGCTATGAAGATACGCAGTATTTT
TRBJ2-3,.,TRBD1,TRBV5-4,CASSLAPRDRVADTQYF,TGTGCCAGCAGCTTGGCCCCCCGGGACAGAGTCGCAGATACGCAGTATTTT
TRBJ1-4,.,TRBD1,TRBV18,CASSPRKGTGENEKLFF,TGTGCCAGCTCACCACGAAAAGGGACAGGGGAAAATGAAAAACTGTTTTTT
TRBJ2-5,few,TRBD2,TRBV9,CASSVAGGTPSQETQYF,TGTGCCAGCAGCGTAGCGGGGGGTACCCCGTCCCAAGAGACCCAGTACTTC
TRBJ2-7,.,TRBD2,TRBV5-1,CASSPGTSGSHEQYF,TGCGCCAGCAGCCCCGGGACTAGCGGGAGCCACGAGCAGTACTTC
TRBJ2-1,.,TRBD2,TRBV3-1/TRBV3-2,CASRLSPSGEIEQFF,TGTGCCAGCAGGCTCTCTCCTAGCGGGGAGATTGAGCAGTTCTTC
TRBJ2-7,.,.,TRBV30,CAWSVGGSYEQYF,TGTGCCTGGAGTGTGGGAGGATCCTACGAGCAGTACTTC
TRBJ2-3,.,.,TRBV6-6,CASSYSGGVAADTQYF,TGTGCCAGCAGTTACTCCGGGGGAGTGGCGGCAGATACGCAGTATTTT
TRBJ1-2,.,TRBD1,TRBV7-2,CASSPPQGAGSIYGYTF,TGTGCCAGCAGCCCCCCCCAGGGGGCTGGCTCCATATATGGCTACACCTTC
TRBJ2-3,.,TRBD2,TRBV10-3,CAISESGGPSLDTQYF,TGTGCCATCAGTGAAAGCGGGGGGCCATCCTTGGATACGCAGTATTTT
TRBJ2-1,.,TRBD2,TRBV6-5,CASSSREGLEQFF,TGTGCCAGCAGCTCGCGGGAGGGCCTTGAGCAGTTCTTC
TRBJ2-7,.,.,TRBV5-1,CASSLAGSYEQYF,TGCGCCAGCAGCTTGGCGGGGTCCTACGAGCAGTACTTC
TRBJ2-7,.,.,TRBV28,CASSPPSYEQYF,TGTGCCAGCAGTCCGCCCAGCTACGAGCAGTACTTC
TRBJ1-6,.,.,TRBV5-4,CASSLPSDSPLHF,TGTGCCAGCAGCTTGCCTTCGGATTCACCCCTCCACTTT
TRBJ1-2,.,.,TRBV7-9,CASSSPGGLYGYTF,TGTGCCAGCAGCTCACCGGGAGGACTCTATGGCTACACCTTC
TRBJ2-3,.,.,TRBV19,CASRPGGRTDTQYF,TGTGCCAGTAGGCCCGGGGGGCGAACAGATACGCAGTATTTT
TRBJ1-3,.,TRBD1,TRBV27,CASSQGVTAGNTIYF,TGTGCCAGCAGCCAGGGGGTAACGGCTGGAAACACCATATATTTT
TRBJ2-7,few,TRBD1,TRBV5-1,CASSLGPGQWPYEQYF,TGCGCCAGCAGCTTGGGCCCGGGACAGTGGCCCTACGAGCAGTACTTC
TRBJ2-2,few,TRBD1,TRBV5-1,CASSPRTGVNTGELFF,TGCGCCAGCAGCCCCAGGACAGGGGTGAACACCGGGGAGCTGTTTTTT